Following are 20 T cell receptor beta chains from one sample sequenced in a study. TCRdb re-called the RT-PCR reads with MiXCR, one entry per CDR3 protein. Here the sample spans about 680,000 distinct CDR3 sequences, around 14% being singletons. The specimen sequenced was memory CD4+ T cells from blood. Receptor source: a female donor in good health, serving as a healthy control.

The genes are TRBV27 and TRBJ1-2, with TRBD1 as a possible D gene (5 bases). Per germline, CDR1 MNHEY and CDR2 SMNVEV (reference sequence). Trimming removed 0 bases at V and 8 bases at J, with 19 bases between. This CDR3 contains 16 residues. The CDR3 DNA reads TGTGCCAGCAGTTTATCACCCCCCCGGGGGGGAAAGGGCTACACCTTC. This encodes CASSLSPPRGGKGYTF.

The chain links TRBV20-1 to TRBJ1-1; 7 nucleotides line up with TRBD1. With V trimmed by 5 bases and J by 4 bases, 7 bases remained unmatched. The germline CDR1 and CDR2 sequences are DFQATT and SNEGSKA (reference sequence). This CDR3 has 13 residues. The CDR3 here is CSAATPGGTEAFF. Here the CDR3 DNA reads TGCAGTGCTGCCACCCCAGGGGGCACTGAAGCTTTCTTT.

This clonotype was observed at least ten times. The V gene is TRBV10-3, the J gene TRBJ2-7; TRBD2 matches 13 bases. Germline V gives CDR1 ENHRY, CDR2 SYGVKD. This CDR3 comprises 14 residues. Losses at the gene ends were 10 bases for V and 3 bases for J; bases not matched to a gene: 6. Here the CDR3 reads CATGLAGAFYEQYF. As DNA, the CDR3 is TGTGCCACCGGACTAGCGGGAGCTTTCTACGAGCAGTACTTC.

This chain joins TRBV18 and TRBJ1-1; TRBD1 agrees at 8 bases. Germline V gene sequence: CDR1 KGHSH, CDR2 LQKENI. There are 13 residues in the CDR3. Losses at the gene ends were 6 bases for V and 9 bases for J; bases not matched to a gene: 9. In nucleotides, the CDR3 is TGTGCCAGCTCGCCGGACAGGGAAGCAAAAGCTTTCTTT. This gives the protein CASSPDREAKAFF.

This chain uses TRBV5-1 with TRBJ2-5; 7 bases are shared with TRBD2. Germline V gene sequence: CDR1 SGHRS, CDR2 YFSETQ. This CDR3 is 15 amino acids long. J gave up 2 bases and V 4 bases, and 8 bases lay outside the gene matches. CDR3 DNA sequence: TGCGCCAGCAGCGCCCCCAGCGGGGCACAAGAGACCCAGTACTTC. This sequence encodes CASSAPSGAQETQYF.

This clonotype was observed many times. V and J are TRBV6-5 and TRBJ2-7, with TRBD2 matching over 12 bases. The germline gives CDR1 MNHEY, CDR2 SVGAGI. V shed 2 bases and J 5 bases; nucleotides not matched to a gene: 10. This CDR3 comprises 17 residues. CDR3 DNA: TGTGCCAGCAGTTACGCGGGACTAGCGGGCGGAATAAACGAGCAGTACTTC. The encoded protein is CASSYAGLAGGINEQYF.

V is TRBV20-1 and J is TRBJ2-1, with D perhaps assigned TRBD1 or TRBD2 (5 bases each). CDR1 is DFQATT and CDR2 is SNEGSKA in the germline V gene (reference sequence). CDR3 size: 16 residues. V shed 6 bases and J shed 0 bases, with 18 bases lying between them. For the CDR3, the DNA is TGCAGTGCGGCCTCCACCGGGGCTGACTCCTACAATGAGCAGTTCTTC. Its protein is CSAASTGADSYNEQFF.

This chain links TRBV20-1 with TRBJ2-7, with 11 bases that match TRBD2. J was trimmed by 4 bases and V by 4 bases; bases with no gene match: 9. The CDR3 is 15 amino acids. Germline CDR1 is DFQATT and CDR2 is SNEGSKA (reference sequence). CDR3 nucleotide sequence: TGCAGTGCTACCCGGACTAGCGGGCTCTTTTACGAGCAGTACTTC. Protein sequence: CSATRTSGLFYEQYF.

This clonotype was picked up many times. The V gene is TRBV7-2, the J gene TRBJ2-6; weak D call: TRBD1 (6 bases). CDR1 SGHTA and CDR2 FQGNSA come from the germline V gene. Trimming took off 2 bases at V and 10 bases at J, with 9 bases between the two ends. This CDR3 has 13 amino acids. This CDR3 is CASSLNRDNVLTF. In DNA, the CDR3 is TGTGCCAGCAGCTTAAACAGGGATAACGTCCTGACTTTC.

The gene calls are TRBV28 and TRBJ2-7; 8 nucleotides match TRBD2. The J segment lost 7 bases and the V segment lost 4 bases, leaving 15 bases of the junction unmatched. Germline CDR1 is MDHEN and CDR2 is SYDVKM. CDR3 length: 16 residues. The DNA for the CDR3 is TGTGCCAGCAGTTCCCTACTGGCGGGAGGATATTTTGAGCAGTACTTC. It codes for CASSSLLAGGYFEQYF.

The V call is TRBV7-9, the J call TRBJ2-1, with TRBD1 as a possible D gene (6 bases). Germline V gene sequence: CDR1 SEHNR, CDR2 FQNEAQ (reference sequence). V was trimmed by 4 bases and J by 12 bases, leaving 19 bases between them. The CDR3 totals 14 residues. The CDR3 nucleotides read TGTGCCAGCAGCTCAGGACAGCGCCTTAAGGTGCAGTTCTTC. Its translation is CASSSGQRLKVQFF. The variable domain in full, with the rest retrieved from reference TRBV7-9 and TRBJ2-1, is DTGVSQNPRHKITKRGQNVTFRCDPISEHNRLYWYRQTLGQGPEFLTYFQNEAQLEKSRLLSDRFSAERPKGSFSTLEIQRTEQGDSAMYLCASSSGQRLKVQFFGPGTRLTVL.

This clonotype was counted only a few times. The rearrangement links TRBV24-1 to TRBJ2-1; D possibly corresponds to TRBD2 (6 bases). V was cut by 3 bases and J by 4 bases, with 18 bases left in between. The CDR3 contains 17 residues. Germline CDR1 KGHDR, CDR2 SFDVKD. CDR3 sequence reads: CATSDPAGLGTYNEQFF. The CDR3 DNA follows: TGTGCCACCAGTGATCCGGCGGGACTCGGAACATACAATGAGCAGTTCTTC.

The V gene is TRBV24-1, the J gene TRBJ1-5; 10 nucleotides agree with TRBD1. Germline assignment: CDR1 KGHDR and CDR2 SFDVKD. The CDR3 length is 16 residues. The trim removed 5 bases at V and 4 bases at J, leaving 7 bases unmatched. The CDR3, as DNA: TGTGCCACCAGTGCCTCGGGACAGGGGACGAATCAGCCCCAGCATTTT. Its protein is CATSASGQGTNQPQHF.

This clonotype came up many times. This chain joins TRBV5-1 and TRBJ2-2; D uncertain. Germline V gene lookup returns CDR1 SGHRS and CDR2 YFSETQ. The CDR3 is 14 amino acids. The V end lost 5 bases, the J end lost 5 bases, and 13 bases lay between the germline ends. The CDR3 sequence is CASRPSTRTGELFF. CDR3 sequence (DNA): TGCGCCAGCAGGCCCTCCACTCGGACCGGGGAGCTGTTTTTT.

The sample holds a few counts of this clonotype. The chain recombines TRBV6-2 or TRBV6-3 with TRBJ1-3, with D unresolved. V dropped 6 bases and J dropped 0 bases, with 12 bases sitting between them. CDR1 and CDR2 from the germline V gene are MNHEY and SVGEGT. The CDR3 extends over 15 amino acids. DNA of the CDR3: TGTGCCAGCAGGGTCAACATGAACTCTGGAAACACCATATATTTT. It encodes CASRVNMNSGNTIYF.

This clonotype has at least ten counts. No DNA is shown, since the ends of the CDR3 on it are uncertain; the CDR3 is the one TCRdb lists. The J gene is TRBJ1-2, the V gene TRBV5-1; the table calls TRBD1, which could not be checked here. The CDR3 region is 13 residues in length, termini included. Germline CDR1 is SGHRS and CDR2 is YFSETQ. The CDR3 here is CASSFVGQGACTF.

This chain links TRBV25-1 with TRBJ1-4; 7 bases line up with TRBD1. The V segment lost 5 bases and the J segment 4 bases; nucleotides outside the gene matches: 4. This CDR3 comprises 14 residues. Germline CDR1 and CDR2: MGHDK and SYGVNS. The CDR3 here is CASSRAGGNEKLFF. The CDR3 DNA is TGTGCCAGCAGTCGGGCAGGGGGTAATGAAAAACTGTTTTTT.

This clonotype was seen ten or more times. CDR3 bases: TGTGCCAGCAGCTTGGCGCTAGCGGGAGAGTTCTTC. Its translation is CASSLALAGEFF. The rearrangement links TRBV5-6 to TRBJ2-1, with 10 positions matching TRBD2. This CDR3 is 12 amino acids long. Trimming took 0 bases from V and 14 from J; bases not matched to a gene: 2. Germline CDR1 is SGHDT and CDR2 is YYEEEE.

V is TRBV28 and J is TRBJ2-3; 7 bases agree with TRBD1. The germline V gene has CDR1 MDHEN and CDR2 SYDVKM. The CDR3 runs to 15 residues. V lost 7 bases, J lost 0 bases, and 7 bases stayed unmatched. The CDR3 reads CASTRGQSSTDTQYF. Written as DNA, the CDR3 is TGTGCCAGCACGAGGGGACAGTCTAGCACAGATACGCAGTATTTT.

The V call is TRBV18, the J call TRBJ2-2, with D perhaps matching TRBD1 (6 bases). CDR3 size: 15 residues. CDR1 and CDR2 (germline): KGHSH, LQKENI. Trimming took off 4 bases at V and 0 bases at J, with 9 bases between the two ends. CDR3 sequence: CASSRDNSNTGELFF. CDR3 nucleotides: TGTGCCAGCTCACGGGACAACTCGAACACCGGGGAGCTGTTTTTT. Full variable domain (remainder filled in from reference TRBV18 and TRBJ2-2): NAGVMQNPRHLVRRRGQEARLRCSPMKGHSHVYWYRQLPEEGLKFMVYLQKENIIDESGMPKERFSAEFPKEGPSILRIQQVVRGDSAAYFCASSRDNSNTGELFFGEGSRLTVL.